These 24 T cell receptor beta chains were sequenced from one sample in a study of T cell responses to AZD1222 COVID-19 vaccine. Clones were sequenced by immunoSEQ multiplex PCR, and TCRdb holds only the in-frame ones, with some missing. This table has over 75,000 clones, approximately 88% appearing once. Sample: peripheral blood, taken 28 days after the second AZD1222 dose. The receptors were sampled from an adult who received the AZD1222 COVID-19 vaccine.

In DNA, the CDR3 is TGTGCCAGCAGTCGAACTCGGACAACCTATAACTATGGCTACACCTTC. Translated, it gives CASSRTRTTYNYGYTF. This rearrangement joins TRBV6-6 to TRBJ1-2; tentative D call: TRBD1 (5 bases). V lost 5 bases to trimming and J lost 1 base, with 17 bases between them. The CDR3 covers 16 residues. CDR1 and CDR2 (germline): MNHNY, SVGAGI (reference sequence).

This rearrangement joins TRBV19 to TRBJ1-4, with D perhaps matching TRBD1 (5 bases). Germline V gives CDR1 LNHDA, CDR2 SQIVND (reference sequence). This CDR3 has 13 amino acids. Trimming pared 4 bases from V and 5 bases from J, leaving 8 bases between. DNA of the CDR3: TGTGCCAGTAGTAGACAGAGCAATGAAAAACTGTTTTTT. Amino acid sequence: CASSRQSNEKLFF.

The V gene is TRBV7-9, the J gene TRBJ2-7; maybe TRBD2 (7 bases). Trimming shortened V by 0 bases and J by 10 bases, and 10 bases separated the two germline ends. The CDR3 length is 12 residues. CDR1 is SEHNR and CDR2 is FQNEAQ in the germline V gene (reference sequence). This CDR3 reads CASSLAGGPQYF. In DNA, the CDR3 is TGTGCCAGCAGCTTAGCGGGGGGGCCTCAGTACTTC.

The chain couples TRBV3-1 (or the pseudogene TRBV3-2) to TRBJ2-7, with a tentative D call TRBD1 (6 bases). The CDR3 covers 14 residues. The V gene's germline CDR1 is LGHDT and CDR2 YNNKEL (reference sequence). The V end lost 3 bases, the J end lost 1 base, and 10 bases lay between the germline ends. CDR3 residues: CASSQGTNSYEQYF. The DNA for the CDR3 is TGTGCCAGCAGCCAGGGGACAAATTCCTACGAGCAGTACTTC.

The gene calls are TRBV28 and TRBJ2-1; D may be TRBD1 or TRBD2 (5 bases each). CDR1 and CDR2 (germline): MDHEN, SYDVKM. Trimming pared 6 bases from V and 8 bases from J, leaving 17 bases between. The CDR3 totals 14 residues. DNA of the CDR3: TGTGCCAGCAGCACCTATGGGGGAAAGGATGAGCAGTTCTTC. Encoded protein: CASSTYGGKDEQFF.

The sample holds a few counts of this clone. The gene calls are TRBV5-4 and TRBJ1-2, with 7 bases that match TRBD1. The germline V gene encodes CDR1 SGHNT and CDR2 YYREEE (reference sequence). With V trimmed by 6 bases and J by 5 bases, 13 bases remained unmatched. CDR3 size: 15 residues. The CDR3 DNA follows: TGTGCCAGCACCCAGATGGGGGGACAGTTTTATGGCTACACCTTC. Protein: CASTQMGGQFYGYTF.

The gene calls are TRBV28 and TRBJ2-2; D is unclear. Trimming removed 2 bases from V and 1 base from J, with 8 bases in between. The CDR3 extends over 15 amino acids. From germline, CDR1 is MDHEN and CDR2 SYDVKM. CDR3: CASSLGSLNTGELFF. CDR3 DNA: TGTGCCAGCAGTTTAGGTAGCCTGAACACCGGGGAGCTGTTTTTT.

This sequence joins TRBV3-1 (or the pseudogene TRBV3-2) and TRBJ1-1; TRBD1 is a possible D gene (5 bases). Germline V gives CDR1 LGHDT, CDR2 YNNKEL (reference sequence). V lost 0 bases to trimming and J lost 4 bases, with 12 bases between them. The CDR3 is made up of 15 amino acids. The CDR3: CASSQEGGWGTEAFF. CDR3 bases: TGTGCCAGCAGCCAAGAGGGGGGATGGGGCACTGAAGCTTTCTTT.

This clone was recorded only once. V and J are TRBV11-2 and TRBJ2-5; D not resolved. Germline CDR1 and CDR2: SGHAT and FQNNGV. The germline V and J ends were trimmed by 5 bases and 3 bases, with 10 bases remaining between them. The CDR3 loop spans 13 amino acids. The CDR3 DNA sequence: TGTGCCAGCAGCCCCGGGCTCGAAGAGACCCAGTACTTC. This translates into CASSPGLEETQYF.

The chain carries TRBV4-3 and TRBJ2-5, with D hard to call. The CDR3 has 13 amino acids. V was pared by 2 bases and J by 7 bases, with 11 bases between. Germline V gene sequence: CDR1 LGHNA, CDR2 YSLEER. The CDR3 nucleotides read TGCGCCAGCAGCCAAACCTTTTCCGCGACCCAGTACTTC. Translated: CASSQTFSATQYF.

The rearrangement links TRBV3-1 (or the pseudogene TRBV3-2) to TRBJ2-7; TRBD2 agrees at 12 bases. Germline CDR1 is LGHDT and CDR2 is YNNKEL (reference sequence). The CDR3 covers 15 residues. V gave up 4 bases and J gave up 6 bases; unmatched junction bases: 7. The CDR3 coding sequence is TGTGCCAGCAGCCCCCCGACTAGCGGGGGCTTCGAGCAGTACTTC. Residues: CASSPPTSGGFEQYF.

The chain employs TRBV2 and TRBJ2-5, with D tentatively TRBD1 (5 bases). The CDR3 is 14 amino acids. The ends were cut back, 0 bases at V and 5 bases at J, with 10 bases in the middle. Germline assignment: CDR1 SNHLY and CDR2 FYNNEI. CDR3: CASSEAQGLETQYF. The CDR3 region has the DNA TGTGCCAGCAGTGAAGCGCAGGGCCTGGAGACCCAGTACTTC.

The chain couples TRBV18 to TRBJ2-1, with TRBD2 identical over 10 bases. The CDR3 covers 16 residues. The J segment lost 6 bases and the V segment lost 3 bases, leaving 8 bases of the junction unmatched. The V gene's germline CDR1 is KGHSH and CDR2 LQKENI. The CDR3 DNA reads TGTGCCAGCTCACCTCAGGACTCTAGCGGGGGCAATGAGCAGTTCTTC. It is translated as CASSPQDSSGGNEQFF.

CDR3 nucleotides: TGTGCCAGTAGTCCAAGGGGACTAGCGAAGGAAGAGACCCAGTACTTC. It codes for CASSPRGLAKEETQYF. The J gene is TRBJ2-5, the V gene TRBV19, with TRBD2 matching over 10 bases. Trimming at V came to 5 bases and at J to 3 bases, leaving 9 bases not matched to a gene. The germline V gene has CDR1 LNHDA and CDR2 SQIVND (reference sequence). The CDR3 spans 16 residues.

The table lists this clone with a few counts. The chain links TRBV5-4 to TRBJ1-1; D gene uncertain. CDR1 is SGHNT and CDR2 is YYREEE in the germline V gene (reference sequence). The CDR3 has 15 residues. Trimming stripped 3 bases from V and 0 bases from J, with 12 bases between. CDR3 DNA sequence: TGTGCCAGCAGCTCTTGGCTGGTCCTGAACACTGAAGCTTTCTTT. Its translation: CASSSWLVLNTEAFF.

The rearrangement links TRBV5-6 to TRBJ2-1; 9 bases agree with TRBD2. The CDR3 consists of 15 residues. V lost 2 bases and J lost 8; bases outside the gene matches: 8. Germline V lookup: CDR1 SGHDT, CDR2 YYEEEE. The DNA of the CDR3 is TGTGCCAGCAGCTTCCAGCGGGGGGCAGTCTATGAGCAGTTCTTC. Its protein is CASSFQRGAVYEQFF.

The chain joins TRBV4-2 to TRBJ2-7, with TRBD2 matching over 8 bases. The CDR3 loop spans 14 amino acids. J gave up 1 base and V 3 bases, and 2 bases lay outside the gene matches. Germline V gene sequence: CDR1 LGHNA, CDR2 YNFKEQ. CDR3 residues: CASSQSGRSYEQYF. CDR3 sequence (DNA): TGTGCCAGCAGCCAGAGCGGGAGATCCTACGAGCAGTACTTC.

The J gene is TRBJ1-5, the V gene TRBV6-6; D might be TRBD1 (5 bases). This CDR3 has 14 amino acids. Trimming cost V 3 bases and J 7 bases, with 13 bases left between them. Germline loops: CDR1 MNHNY, CDR2 SVGAGI (reference sequence). The CDR3 spells CASSYSGDHQPQHF. CDR3 in DNA: TGTGCCAGCAGTTATTCTGGGGACCACCAGCCCCAGCATTTT.

J is TRBJ1-2 and V is TRBV6-2 or TRBV6-3; no reliable D call. V dropped 0 bases and J dropped 4 bases, with 9 bases sitting between them. The CDR3 sequence is 14 residues long. Germline lookup yields CDR1 MNHEY and CDR2 SVGEGT. The CDR3 DNA is TGTGCCAGCAGTTACTCGCCAGGCCTCTATGGCTACACCTTC. It yields the protein CASSYSPGLYGYTF.

The chain joins TRBV6-6 to TRBJ2-7; the D gene could be TRBD1 or TRBD2 (6 bases each). Germline lookup yields CDR1 MNHNY and CDR2 SVGAGI (reference sequence). V was pared by 7 bases and J by 2 bases, with 15 bases between. CDR3 size: 14 residues. CDR3 sequence (DNA): TGTGCCAGCACACGTGGGGGGACAACCTACGAGCAGTACTTC. Amino acids: CASTRGGTTYEQYF.

The chain is built from TRBV7-2 and TRBJ2-1; no firm D call. The CDR3 loop spans 11 amino acids. The V and J ends lost 5 bases and 3 bases respectively, with 2 bases between them. Per germline, CDR1 SGHTA and CDR2 FQGNSA. The CDR3 here is CASSDYNEQFF. The CDR3 DNA is TGTGCCAGCAGCGACTACAATGAGCAGTTCTTC.

The chain combines TRBV6-1 with TRBJ1-2; 8 bases agree with TRBD1. The CDR3 extends over 14 amino acids. V shed 4 bases, J shed 5 bases, and the junction held 6 bases outside the gene matches. Germline V gene data show CDR1 as MNHNS and CDR2 as SASEGT. The CDR3 reads CASSALGTGYGYTF. The CDR3 DNA follows: TGTGCCAGCAGTGCCCTGGGGACAGGATATGGCTACACCTTC.

The rearrangement uses TRBV6-5 and TRBJ1-2; D gene uncertain. The V end was cut by 4 bases, the J end by 3 bases, with 12 bases between. Per germline, CDR1 MNHEY and CDR2 SVGAGI. The CDR3 sequence is 14 residues long. CDR3 region: CASSSMTSYYGYTF. CDR3 sequence (DNA): TGTGCCAGCAGTTCCATGACAAGTTACTATGGCTACACCTTC.

This clone was counted a single time. J is TRBJ1-1 and V is TRBV28; the D is unclear. The CDR3 extends over 13 amino acids. With 6 bases removed from V and 8 bases from J, the gap between germline ends came to 16 bases. Germline CDR1 and CDR2: MDHEN and SYDVKM. CDR3 sequence reads: CASSVTRLEEAFF. The DNA of the CDR3 is TGTGCCAGCAGCGTAACAAGACTGGAAGAAGCTTTCTTT.